This T cell receptor (beta chain) was sequenced for a study of T and B cells in COVID-19 patients (dated by TCRdb to the early 2020s). Regarding the complete study: Using TRB and IGH repertoire sequencing of peripheral blood, the study characterized adaptive immunity in COVID-19 patients who had active infection or had recovered. The recovered cohort included around 19 patients who contributed about 21 samples, and most of those patients had mild to moderate COVID-19 that was managed on an outpatient basis. Median age was approximately 30 years in the recovered cohort versus around 62 years in the active-infection cohort. In the active-infection cohort, most of the roughly 20 patients were critically ill and required mechanical ventilation or ECMO. Comorbidities linked to unfavorable COVID-19 outcome were present in about 90% of the roughly 20 patients in the active-infection cohort. The repository of TCR and BCR sequences included about 69 time points from 40 or so patients, and more than 7 million TCR sequences were analysed. Two patients were included in both the recovered and active cohorts because samples were available from active disease and after recovery. Repertoire analyses used an age-matched reference group of nearly 40 healthy donors who were negative for COVID-19 antibodies as the comparison. As many as 9 follow-up blood samples were taken per patient, and some of the samples covered different disease stages within the same individual.

This clonotype is assessed as medium-sized (0.01 to 0.1%). Its antigen target is currently unknown. No much larger clone is present one base from it, and per-base qualities are unavailable. TCRdb lists the instrument as Illumina MiSeq. Multiplex PCR with BIOMED2 TRB-A/B primer pools was used to amplify the TRB rearrangements. Illumina-compatible adapters and 7-nucleotide sample barcodes were attached to the amplicons through two consecutive PCRs. Phusion HS II polymerase was used for all library PCRs. The amplicons were purified from gel with the NucleoSpin Gel and PCR Clean-up kit, measured on Qubit, and combined at approximately 4 nM. The quality of the amplicon pool was checked on an Agilent 2100 Bioanalyzer prior to Illumina next-generation sequencing. The authors' analysis ran thus. MiXCR 3.0.8 with the default MiXCR reference library was used to annotate TRB rearrangements. Non-productive reads and sequences with fewer than 2 reads were excluded, and each unique CDR3 nucleotide sequence counted as one clone. Clonality, diversity, richness and V-J gene usage were calculated in R 3.5.1. GLIPH2 was used to cluster TCRs based on CDR3 similarity, and OLGA was used to calculate the generation probabilities. GLIPH2 clusters were kept only if they contained at least four unique TCR clonotypes found in at least three individuals. Clones were called with MiXCR by TCRdb after fastp trimmed the public reads at Q25, and only in-frame beta chains were retained. Identical CDR3 protein sequences are pooled into one entry, listed with their most common genes and DNA. TCRdb's processing, not the authors' own work, is the source of the V and J calls. The sample table shows approximately 3,800 distinct CDR3 sequences, and roughly 20% are seen once. Over 25% of the sample rests with the top ten.

TRB repertoires were amplified using about 220-550 ng of genomic DNA isolated from blood. Including cysteine and phenylalanine, the CDR3 has 13 amino acids. Kept here is only the CDR3 DNA, which spans 39 bases and is read in frame from base 1. At the junction V is shortened by 7 bases and J by 13 bases, with 18 bases in between. For CDR1 and CDR2, the germline V gene (reference sequence) lists SGHKS and YYEKEE. The paper's findings and limits, for the study overall: It was stated that prospective validation of the reported TCR clusters was required before the clusters could be put to clinical use. In patients with COVID-19, the usage of TRBV/TRBJ genes was reported to be strongly skewed. Blood samples from mildly ill patients during symptoms and early samples from severe cases were scarce. TRB repertoires were found to be highly clonal in active COVID-19, whereas diversity and richness at recovery were found to rise above healthy donor levels. The cohort was considered too small for HLA contributions to COVID-19 susceptibility or severity to be assessed. Specific T cell subsets (CD4+/Treg/CD8+) and sorted SARS-CoV-2-responsive or tetramer+ T cells had not yet been sequenced, and these experiments were ongoing. The recovered cohort had some 2,500 exclusive TCR clusters, including some 30 low-pGen clusters.

Recombination linked TRBV5-5 to TRBJ1-6; too little of a D gene remains to name it. This sequence originates from a human donor with active COVID-19. The sequenced sample was blood. In nucleotide form, the sequence is TGTGCCAGCGCCCGGTGGGCGGACCCGCCCCTCCACTTT. Protein translation: CASARWADPPLHF.